Reported below is one TCR beta chain. The germline V and J ends were trimmed by 0 bases and 2 bases, with 11 bases remaining between them. CDR1 is SGHNT and CDR2 is YYREEE in the germline V gene (reference sequence). CDR3 size: 16 residues. The assay was immunoSEQ multiplex PCR, and TCRdb's table has in-frame clones only and misses some. The sample records approximately 140,000 clones, about 86% being singletons. This record comes from a study of blood T cell repertoires in COVID-19. About the research overall: Researchers got acute and convalescent COVID-19 samples from the United States, Italy and Spain. PBMCs, B-cell-depleted T cells, or T cells provided the cDNA or gDNA that made up the material.

This sequence joins TRBV5-4 and TRBJ2-2; TRBD2 might be the D (6 bases). This clonotype originated in a man aged 40-50 years with acute COVID-19. Source material: PBMCs or T cells enriched from blood (not recorded which). Written as DNA, the CDR3 is TGTGCCAGCAGCTTGGCGAATAGCGGAAACACCGGGGAGCTGTTTTTT. As protein: CASSLANSGNTGELFF. Using reference TRBV5-4 and TRBJ2-2 for the parts outside the CDR3, the full variable domain is ETGVTQSPTHLIKTRGQQVTLRCSSQSGHNTVSWYQQALGQGPQFIFQYYREEENGRGNFPPRFSGLQFPNYSSELNVNALELDDSALYLCASSLANSGNTGELFFGEGSRLTVL.